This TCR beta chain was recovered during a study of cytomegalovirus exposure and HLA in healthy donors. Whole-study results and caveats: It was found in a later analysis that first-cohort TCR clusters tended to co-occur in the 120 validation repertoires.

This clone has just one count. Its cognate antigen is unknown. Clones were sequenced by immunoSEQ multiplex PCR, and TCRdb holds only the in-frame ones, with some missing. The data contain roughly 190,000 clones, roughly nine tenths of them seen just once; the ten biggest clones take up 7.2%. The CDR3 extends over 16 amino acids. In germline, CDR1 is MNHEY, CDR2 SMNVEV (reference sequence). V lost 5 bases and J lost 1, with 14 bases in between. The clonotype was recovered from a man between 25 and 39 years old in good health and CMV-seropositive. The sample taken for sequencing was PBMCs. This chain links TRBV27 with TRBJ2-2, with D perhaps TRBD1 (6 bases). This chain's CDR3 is CASSPLQGWNTGELFF. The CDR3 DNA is TGTGCCAGCAGTCCCCTACAGGGTTGGAACACCGGGGAGCTGTTTTTT.